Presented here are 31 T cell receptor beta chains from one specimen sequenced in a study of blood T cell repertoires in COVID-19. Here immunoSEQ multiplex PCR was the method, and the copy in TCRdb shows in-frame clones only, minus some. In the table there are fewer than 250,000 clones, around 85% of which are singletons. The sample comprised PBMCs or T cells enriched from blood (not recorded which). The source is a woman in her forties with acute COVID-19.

This chain's CDR3 is CASSLSRIQYF. Here the CDR3 DNA reads TGTGCCAGCAGCTTGAGCCGCATTCAGTACTTC. The chain carries TRBV11-2 and TRBJ2-4; D is ambiguous. Germline CDR1 reads SGHAT; CDR2 reads FQNNGV. Trimming took off 3 bases at V and 9 bases at J, with 6 bases between the two ends. This CDR3 has 11 amino acids.

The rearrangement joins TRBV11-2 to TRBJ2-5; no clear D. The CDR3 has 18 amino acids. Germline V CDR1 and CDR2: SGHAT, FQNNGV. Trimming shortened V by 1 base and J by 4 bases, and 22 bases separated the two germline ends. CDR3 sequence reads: CASSLGPRLRHSGETQYF. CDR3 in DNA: TGTGCCAGCAGCTTAGGACCTCGACTCCGGCATTCTGGAGAGACCCAGTACTTC.

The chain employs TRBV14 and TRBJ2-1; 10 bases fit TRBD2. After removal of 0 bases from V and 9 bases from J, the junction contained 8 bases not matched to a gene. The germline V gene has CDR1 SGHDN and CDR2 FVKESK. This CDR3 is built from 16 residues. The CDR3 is CASSQDGSSGRLEQFF. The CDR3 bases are TGTGCCAGCAGCCAAGATGGGTCTAGCGGGAGACTTGAGCAGTTCTTC.

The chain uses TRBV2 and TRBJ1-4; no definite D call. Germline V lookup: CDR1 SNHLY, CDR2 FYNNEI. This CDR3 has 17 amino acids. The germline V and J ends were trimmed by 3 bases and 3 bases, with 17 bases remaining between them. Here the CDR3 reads CASSDGVGQVSNEKLFF. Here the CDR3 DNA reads TGTGCCAGCAGTGACGGGGTGGGCCAGGTGTCTAATGAAAAACTGTTTTTT.

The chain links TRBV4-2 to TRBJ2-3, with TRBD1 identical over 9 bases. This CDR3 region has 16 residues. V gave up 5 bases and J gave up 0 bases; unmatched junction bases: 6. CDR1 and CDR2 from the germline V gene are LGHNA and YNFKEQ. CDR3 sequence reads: CASSYGQGRSTDTQYF. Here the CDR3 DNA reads TGTGCCAGCAGCTACGGACAGGGGCGAAGCACAGATACGCAGTATTTT.

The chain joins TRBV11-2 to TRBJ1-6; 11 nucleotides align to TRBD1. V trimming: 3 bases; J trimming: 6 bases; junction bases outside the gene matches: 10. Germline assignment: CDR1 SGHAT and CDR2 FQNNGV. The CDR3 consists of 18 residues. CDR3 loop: CASSFSRTGGGRNSPLHF. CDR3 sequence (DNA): TGTGCCAGCAGCTTTTCCCGGACAGGGGGCGGGCGTAATTCACCCCTCCACTTT.

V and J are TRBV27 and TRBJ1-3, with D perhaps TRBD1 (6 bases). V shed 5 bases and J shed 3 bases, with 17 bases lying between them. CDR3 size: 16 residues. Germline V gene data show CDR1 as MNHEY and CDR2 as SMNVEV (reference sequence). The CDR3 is CASSPGYRAGGNTIYF. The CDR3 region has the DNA TGTGCCAGCAGTCCGGGATACAGGGCAGGTGGAAACACCATATATTTT.

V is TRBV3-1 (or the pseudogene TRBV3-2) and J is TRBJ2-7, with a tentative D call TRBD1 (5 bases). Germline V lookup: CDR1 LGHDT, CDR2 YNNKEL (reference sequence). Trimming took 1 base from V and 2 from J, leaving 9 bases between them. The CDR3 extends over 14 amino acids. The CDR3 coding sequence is TGTGCCAGCAGCCAAGTTACAGGAGCCTACGAGCAGTACTTC. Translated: CASSQVTGAYEQYF.

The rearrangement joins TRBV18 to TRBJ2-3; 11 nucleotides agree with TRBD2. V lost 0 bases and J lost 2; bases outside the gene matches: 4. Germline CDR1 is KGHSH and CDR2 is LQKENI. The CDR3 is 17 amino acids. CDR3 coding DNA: TGTGCCAGCTCACCACCGGGACTAGCGGAACTCACAGATACGCAGTATTTT. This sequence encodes CASSPPGLAELTDTQYF.

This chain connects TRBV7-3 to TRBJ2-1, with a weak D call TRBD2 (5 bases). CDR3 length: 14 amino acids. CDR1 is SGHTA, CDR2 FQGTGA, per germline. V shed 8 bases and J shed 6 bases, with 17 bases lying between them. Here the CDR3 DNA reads TGTGCCAGCGCCCGTGGGGAGACGGGCAATGAGCAGTTCTTC. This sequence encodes CASARGETGNEQFF.

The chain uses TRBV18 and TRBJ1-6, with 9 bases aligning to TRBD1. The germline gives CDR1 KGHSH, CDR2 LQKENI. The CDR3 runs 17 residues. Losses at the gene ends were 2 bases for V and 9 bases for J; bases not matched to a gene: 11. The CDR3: CASSPTRGDRVGSPLHF. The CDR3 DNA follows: TGTGCCAGCTCACCAACGAGAGGGGACAGGGTGGGTTCACCCCTCCACTTT.

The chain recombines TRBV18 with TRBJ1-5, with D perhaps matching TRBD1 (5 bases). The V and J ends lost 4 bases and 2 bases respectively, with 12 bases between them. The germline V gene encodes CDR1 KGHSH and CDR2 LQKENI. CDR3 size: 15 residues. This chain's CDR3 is CASSLDQGRNQPQHF. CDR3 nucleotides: TGTGCCAGCTCACTCGATCAGGGTCGCAATCAGCCCCAGCATTTT.

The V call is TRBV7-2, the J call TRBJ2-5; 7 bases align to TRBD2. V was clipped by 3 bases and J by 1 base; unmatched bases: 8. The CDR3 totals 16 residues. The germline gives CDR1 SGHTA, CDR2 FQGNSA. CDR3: CASSFTGGSFQETQYF. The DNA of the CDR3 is TGTGCCAGCAGCTTTACCGGCGGGAGCTTCCAAGAGACCCAGTACTTC.

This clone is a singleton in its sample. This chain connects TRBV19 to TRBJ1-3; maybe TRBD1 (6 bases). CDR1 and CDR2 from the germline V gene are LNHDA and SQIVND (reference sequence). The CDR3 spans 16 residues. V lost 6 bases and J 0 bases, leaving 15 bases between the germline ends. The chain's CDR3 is CASSTTGIYSGNTIYF. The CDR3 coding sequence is TGTGCCAGTAGCACCACAGGGATCTACTCTGGAAACACCATATATTTT.

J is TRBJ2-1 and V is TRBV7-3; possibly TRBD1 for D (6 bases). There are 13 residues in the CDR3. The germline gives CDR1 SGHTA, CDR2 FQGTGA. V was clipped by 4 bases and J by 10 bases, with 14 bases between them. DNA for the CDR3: TGTGCCAGCAGCTCGTACCTGGACAGCGAGCAGTTCTTC. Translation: CASSSYLDSEQFF. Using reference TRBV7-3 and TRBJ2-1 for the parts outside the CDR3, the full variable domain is GAGVSQTPSNKVTEKGKYVELRCDPISGHTALYWYRQSLGQGPEFLIYFQGTGAADDSGLPNDRFFAVRPEGSVSTLKIQRTERGDSAVYLCASSSYLDSEQFFGPGTRLTVL.

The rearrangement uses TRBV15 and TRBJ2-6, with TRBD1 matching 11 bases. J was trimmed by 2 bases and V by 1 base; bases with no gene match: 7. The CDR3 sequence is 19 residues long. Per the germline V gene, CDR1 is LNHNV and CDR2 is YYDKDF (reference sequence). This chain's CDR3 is CATSRGPGQGGPGANVLTF. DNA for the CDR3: TGTGCCACCAGCAGAGGACCGGGACAGGGGGGACCTGGGGCCAACGTCCTGACTTTC.

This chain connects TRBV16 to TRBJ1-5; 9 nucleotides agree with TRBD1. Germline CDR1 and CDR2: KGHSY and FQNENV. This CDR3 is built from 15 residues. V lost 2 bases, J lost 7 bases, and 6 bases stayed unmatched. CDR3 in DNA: TGTGCCAGCAGCCAACGGAGACAGGGGGAACAGCCCCAGCATTTT. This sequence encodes CASSQRRQGEQPQHF.

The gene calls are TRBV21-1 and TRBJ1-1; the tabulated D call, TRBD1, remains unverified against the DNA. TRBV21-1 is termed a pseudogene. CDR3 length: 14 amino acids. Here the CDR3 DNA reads TGTGCCAGCAGCAAAGCGGACAGGGACACTGAAGCTTTCTTT. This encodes CASSKADRDTEAFF.

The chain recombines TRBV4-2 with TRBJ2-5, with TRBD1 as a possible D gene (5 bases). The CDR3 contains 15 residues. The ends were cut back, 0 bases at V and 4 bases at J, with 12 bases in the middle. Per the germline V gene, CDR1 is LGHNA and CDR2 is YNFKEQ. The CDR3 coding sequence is TGTGCCAGCAGCCAAGACCCAGGACATGGAGAGACCCAGTACTTC. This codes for CASSQDPGHGETQYF.

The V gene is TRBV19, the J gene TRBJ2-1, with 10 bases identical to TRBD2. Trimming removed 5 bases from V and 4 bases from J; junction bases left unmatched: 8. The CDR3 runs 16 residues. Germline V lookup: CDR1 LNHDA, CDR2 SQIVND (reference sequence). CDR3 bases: TGTGCCAGTAGTTGGAGCGGGAGGGCCTTGTACAATGAGCAGTTCTTC. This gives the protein CASSWSGRALYNEQFF. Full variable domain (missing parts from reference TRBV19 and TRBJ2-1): DGGITQSPKYLFRKEGQNVTLSCEQNLNHDAMYWYRQDPGQGLRLIYYSQIVNDFQKGDIAEGYSVSREKKESFPLTVTSAQKNPTAFYLCASSWSGRALYNEQFFGPGTRLTVL.

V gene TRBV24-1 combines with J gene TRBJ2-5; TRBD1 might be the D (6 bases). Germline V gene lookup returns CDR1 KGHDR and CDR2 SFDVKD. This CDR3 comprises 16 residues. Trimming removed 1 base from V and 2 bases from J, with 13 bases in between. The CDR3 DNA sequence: TGTGCCACCAGTGATTTCCTCGCCACAGGGCAAGAGACCCAGTACTTC. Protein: CATSDFLATGQETQYF.

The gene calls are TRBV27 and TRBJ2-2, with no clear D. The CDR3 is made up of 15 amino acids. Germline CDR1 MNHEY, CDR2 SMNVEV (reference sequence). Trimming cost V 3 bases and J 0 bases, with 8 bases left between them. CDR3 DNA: TGTGCCAGCAGTTTCGGCGGATCGAACACCGGGGAGCTGTTTTTT. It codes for CASSFGGSNTGELFF.

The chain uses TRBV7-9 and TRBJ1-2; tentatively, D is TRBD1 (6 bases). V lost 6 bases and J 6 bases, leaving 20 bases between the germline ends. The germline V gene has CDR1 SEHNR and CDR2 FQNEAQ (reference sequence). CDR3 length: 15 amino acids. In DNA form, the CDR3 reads TGTGCCAGCAGTCTAAGCCAGGGGTGGGTCGATGGCTACACCTTC. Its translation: CASSLSQGWVDGYTF.

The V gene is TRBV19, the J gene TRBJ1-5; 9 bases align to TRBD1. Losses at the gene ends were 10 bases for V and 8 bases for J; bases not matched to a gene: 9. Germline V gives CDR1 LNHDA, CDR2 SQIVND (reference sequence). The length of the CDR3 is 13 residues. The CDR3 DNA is TGTGCCACCCTGGGACAGGGCGTGGAGCCCCAGCATTTT. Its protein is CATLGQGVEPQHF.

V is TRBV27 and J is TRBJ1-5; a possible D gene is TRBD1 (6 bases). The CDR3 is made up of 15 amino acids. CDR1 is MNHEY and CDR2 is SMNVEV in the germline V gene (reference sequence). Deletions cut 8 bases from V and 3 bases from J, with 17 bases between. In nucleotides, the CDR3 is TGTGCCAGCTCCCCCGCGGGGGCGGTCAATCAGCCCCAGCATTTT. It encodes CASSPAGAVNQPQHF.

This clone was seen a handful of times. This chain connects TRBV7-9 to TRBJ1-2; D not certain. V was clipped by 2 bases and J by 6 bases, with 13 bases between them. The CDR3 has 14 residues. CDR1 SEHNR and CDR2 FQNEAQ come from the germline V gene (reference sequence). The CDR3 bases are TGTGCCAGCAGCTTAAGTGGCGGGCGAGATGGCTACACCTTC. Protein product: CASSLSGGRDGYTF.

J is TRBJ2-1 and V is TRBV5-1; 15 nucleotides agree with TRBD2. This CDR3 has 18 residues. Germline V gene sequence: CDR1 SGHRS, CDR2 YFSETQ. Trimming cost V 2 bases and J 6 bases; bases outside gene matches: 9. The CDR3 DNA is TGCGCCAGCAGCTTCAGAGGACTAGCGGGAGGGAGTGTCAATGAGCAGTTCTTC. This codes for CASSFRGLAGGSVNEQFF.

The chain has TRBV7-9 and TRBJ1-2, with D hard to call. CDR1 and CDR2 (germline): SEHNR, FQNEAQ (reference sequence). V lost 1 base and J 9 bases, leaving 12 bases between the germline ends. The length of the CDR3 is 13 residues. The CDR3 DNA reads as TGTGCCAGCAGCTTAGATCTGACGGGAAGCTACACCTTC. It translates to CASSLDLTGSYTF.

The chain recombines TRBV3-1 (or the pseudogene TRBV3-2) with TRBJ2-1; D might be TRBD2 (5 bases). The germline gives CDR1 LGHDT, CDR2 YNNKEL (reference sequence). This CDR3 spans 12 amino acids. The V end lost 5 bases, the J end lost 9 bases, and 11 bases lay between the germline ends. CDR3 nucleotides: TGTGCCAGCAGCGATAGGAGCGGTGAGCAGTTCTTC. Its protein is CASSDRSGEQFF.

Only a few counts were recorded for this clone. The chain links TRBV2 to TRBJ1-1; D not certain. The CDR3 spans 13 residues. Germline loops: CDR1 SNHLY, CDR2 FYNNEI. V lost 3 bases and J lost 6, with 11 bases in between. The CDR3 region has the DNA TGTGCCAGCAGTGACAGGAGGGTCTCTGAAGCTTTCTTT. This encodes CASSDRRVSEAFF. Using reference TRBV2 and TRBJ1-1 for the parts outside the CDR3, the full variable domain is EPEVTQTPSHQVTQMGQEVILRCVPISNHLYFYWYRQILGQKVEFLVSFYNNEISEKSEIFDDQFSVERPDGSNFTLKIRSTKLEDSAMYFCASSDRRVSEAFFGQGTRLTVV.

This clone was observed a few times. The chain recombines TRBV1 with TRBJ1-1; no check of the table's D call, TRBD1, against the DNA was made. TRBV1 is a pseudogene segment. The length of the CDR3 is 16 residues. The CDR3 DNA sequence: TGCACCAGACCCCTAACGGGACAGGGCATGAACACTGAAGCTTTCTTT. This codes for CTRPLTGQGMNTEAFF.